The 24 T cell receptor beta chains below were found in one sample sequenced in a study of blood T cells in healthy people across ages. Together with a sample-barcoded 5' primer, a J-beta primer mix was included in a second PCR lasting about 6 to 11 cycles. TCRdb reanalysed the 5' RACE reads using MiXCR and keeps one entry per CDR3 protein. The sample contains about 1 million distinct CDR3 sequences, around 27% of which appear only once. The sample also formed part of further work on T cells of mothers and their children.

The sample consisted of blood. The receptors were sampled from a girl aged 2 to 9 in good health.

This clonotype was detected only a few times. DNA of the CDR3: TGCGCCAGCAGCTTGAAAGGGGACCACCTGGGGCAGTTCTTC. It encodes CASSLKGDHLGQFF. The chain combines TRBV5-1 with TRBJ2-1; D assignment may be TRBD1 or TRBD2 (5 bases each). Looked up from germline, CDR1 is SGHRS and CDR2 is YFSETQ. Trimming took 1 base from V and 12 from J, leaving 17 bases between them. The CDR3 is made up of 14 amino acids.

A few counts support this clonotype. The chain employs TRBV7-6 and TRBJ1-2; D is undetermined. The CDR3 is made up of 19 amino acids. Trimming left V 10 bases short and J 6 bases short, with 36 bases between. Germline-derived CDR1 and CDR2 are SGHVS and FNYEAQ. CDR3 DNA sequence: TGTGCCATCCAGGAATCCCCGACCAAAACGGGTAGGCCATGGCATGGCTACACCTTC. Its translation is CAIQESPTKTGRPWHGYTF.

The V call is TRBV29-1, the J call TRBJ1-2; 8 bases align to TRBD1. V dropped 6 bases and J dropped 10; count of bases not matched to a gene: 10. Looked up from germline, CDR1 is SQVTM and CDR2 is ANQGSEA. This CDR3 has 12 amino acids. This CDR3 reads CSVVGQGDPYTF. The CDR3 coding sequence is TGCAGCGTGGTTGGACAGGGAGATCCCTACACCTTC.

The sample holds a few counts of this clonotype. The chain uses TRBV5-6 and TRBJ2-4; 7 bases agree with TRBD1. Trimming cost V 5 bases and J 0 bases; bases outside gene matches: 5. This CDR3 spans 15 amino acids. The germline V gene encodes CDR1 SGHDT and CDR2 YYEEEE. The CDR3 region has the DNA TGTGCCAGCAGTCTTGGGACAGTAGCCAAAAACATTCAGTACTTC. It is translated as CASSLGTVAKNIQYF.

The chain carries TRBV7-9 and TRBJ2-1, with TRBD2 identical over 15 bases. The germline gives CDR1 SEHNR, CDR2 FQNEAQ (reference sequence). The CDR3 loop spans 15 amino acids. The trim removed 5 bases at V and 10 bases at J, leaving 6 bases unmatched. CDR3 region: CASSPGTSGGQEQFF. CDR3 nucleotide sequence: TGTGCCAGCAGCCCTGGGACTAGCGGGGGGCAAGAGCAGTTCTTC.

The chain links TRBV20-1 to TRBJ2-5; D is undetermined. The V end lost 4 bases, the J end lost 6 bases, and 6 bases lay between the germline ends. CDR1 is DFQATT, CDR2 SNEGSKA, per germline (reference sequence). The CDR3 is made up of 10 amino acids. CDR3 region: CSAKEKTQYF. The CDR3 region has the DNA TGCAGTGCTAAAGAGAAGACCCAGTACTTC.

This clonotype has only a few counts. This chain joins TRBV10-3 and TRBJ1-1, with 8 bases fitting TRBD1. J gave up 7 bases and V 0 bases, and 7 bases lay outside the gene matches. CDR3 length equals 15 residues. Per the germline V gene, CDR1 is ENHRY and CDR2 is SYGVKD. CDR3 coding DNA: TGTGCCATCAGTGAGTCGACTCAGGGGGCGGTTGAAGCTTTCTTT. It encodes CAISESTQGAVEAFF.

The chain has TRBV10-2 and TRBJ2-3; a possible D gene is TRBD2 (6 bases). CDR1 and CDR2 (germline): WSHSY, SAAADI. Trimming stripped 10 bases from V and 3 bases from J, with 23 bases between. The CDR3 contains 16 residues. CDR3 sequence (DNA): TGCGCCACCCGGACCACGATGGGCGGGGAAACAGATACGCAGTATTTT. This gives the protein CATRTTMGGETDTQYF.

This clonotype was found a few times. This sequence joins TRBV5-5 and TRBJ2-5, with D tentatively TRBD1 (6 bases). The CDR3 length is 15 residues. Germline CDR1 SGHKS, CDR2 YYEKEE (reference sequence). Trimming left V 3 bases short and J 5 bases short, with 17 bases between. CDR3 protein: CASSSQGRPGETQYF. CDR3 nucleotides: TGTGCCAGCAGCTCACAGGGCCGACCCGGGGAGACCCAGTACTTC.

The chain has TRBV7-9 and TRBJ1-1, with 7 bases that match TRBD1. From germline, CDR1 is SEHNR and CDR2 FQNEAQ (reference sequence). CDR3 length equals 16 residues. Germline trimming cut 2 bases from V and 3 bases from J; bases unmatched to any gene: 9. The CDR3 DNA is TGTGCCAGCAGCTTAATCGGAGGGGGCCGGGACACTGAAGCTTTCTTT. Translated: CASSLIGGGRDTEAFF.

The chain employs TRBV3-1 and TRBJ2-2; 9 nucleotides match TRBD2. This CDR3 spans 16 amino acids. Germline V gives CDR1 LGHDT, CDR2 YNNKEL (reference sequence). V lost 4 bases, J lost 5 bases, and 8 bases stayed unmatched. As DNA, the CDR3 is TGTGCCAGCAGCCCCGGAGCGGGAGGATGGACCGGGGAGCTGTTTTTT. This encodes CASSPGAGGWTGELFF. The variable domain in full, with the rest retrieved from reference TRBV3-1 and TRBJ2-2, is DTAVSQTPKYLVTQMGNDKSIKCEQNLGHDTMYWYKQDSKKFLKIMFSYNNKELIINETVPNRFSPKSPDKAHLNLHINSLELGDSAVYFCASSPGAGGWTGELFFGEGSRLTVL.

This chain uses TRBV12-5 with TRBJ2-2; perhaps TRBD2 as D (5 bases). The CDR3 consists of 14 residues. V was clipped by 8 bases and J by 2 bases, with 12 bases between them. Germline CDR1 is LGHNT and CDR2 is FRNRAP. In DNA, the CDR3 is TGTGCTAGTTCTGAGGGCTCCAACACCGGGGAGCTGTTTTTT. Its protein product is CASSEGSNTGELFF.

This chain uses TRBV12-5 with TRBJ1-2; D may be TRBD1 (5 bases). Deletions cut 3 bases from V and 4 bases from J, with 18 bases between. This CDR3 spans 16 amino acids. CDR1 and CDR2 from the germline V gene are LGHNT and FRNRAP. As DNA, the CDR3 is TGTGCTAGTGGTTTCGATCCGGGGCATCCCCCCTATGGCTACACCTTC. This encodes CASGFDPGHPPYGYTF.

The J gene is TRBJ2-5, the V gene TRBV4-2; 8 nucleotides agree with TRBD2. CDR3 length equals 18 residues. CDR1 is LGHNA, CDR2 YNFKEQ, per germline. V was pared by 4 bases and J by 4 bases, with 17 bases of the junction left unmatched. The CDR3 here is CASSPKRGRTIKRETQYF. Here the CDR3 DNA reads TGTGCCAGCAGCCCGAAGCGGGGGCGTACTATCAAGAGAGAGACCCAGTACTTC.

The chain is built from TRBV2 and TRBJ2-3, with 11 bases matching TRBD2. J lost 2 bases, V lost 3 bases, and 7 bases had no gene match. This CDR3 contains 17 residues. In germline, CDR1 is SNHLY, CDR2 FYNNEI. DNA for the CDR3: TGTGCCAGCAGTGAGACGGCTAGCGGGGGGTTCACAGATACGCAGTATTTT. Residues: CASSETASGGFTDTQYF.

This clonotype has just a few counts. The chain couples TRBV6-5 to TRBJ2-2; D ambiguous. V was pared by 4 bases and J by 4 bases, with 10 bases between. Germline V gene sequence: CDR1 MNHEY, CDR2 SVGAGI. This CDR3 comprises 14 residues. The CDR3 bases are TGTGCCAGCAGTTTAGGCCTGATCACCGGGGAGCTGTTTTTT. Translation gives CASSLGLITGELFF.

J is TRBJ1-1 and V is TRBV10-3, with D possibly matching TRBD1 (5 bases). V dropped 2 bases and J dropped 2 bases, with 12 bases sitting between them. The CDR3 sequence is 15 residues long. Germline-derived CDR1 and CDR2 are ENHRY and SYGVKD. The DNA of the CDR3 is TGTGCCATCAGTGAGAGTTCGGGGGGAAACACTGAAGCTTTCTTT. It yields the protein CAISESSGGNTEAFF.

This clonotype has only a few counts. The V call is TRBV7-8, the J call TRBJ2-3; 7 bases fit TRBD2. The CDR3 is 14 residues long. V dropped 7 bases and J dropped 2; count of bases not matched to a gene: 6. Germline loops: CDR1 SGHVS, CDR2 FQNEAQ. CDR3 loop: CASISGINTDTQYF. The CDR3, as DNA: TGTGCCAGCATCAGCGGGATTAACACAGATACGCAGTATTTT.

The rearrangement joins TRBV4-1 to TRBJ1-4; D not resolved. The V gene lost 4 bases and the J gene lost 8 bases, with 23 bases spanning the gap. The CDR3 is made up of 17 amino acids. Germline-derived CDR1 and CDR2 are MGHRA and YSYEKL. CDR3 bases: TGCGCCAGCAGCCCACACCGCTCAGCGGGAGAAAAGGAAAAACTGTTTTTT. It specifies CASSPHRSAGEKEKLFF.

This clonotype was seen more than once but under ten times. V and J are TRBV10-3 and TRBJ1-1, with 9 bases fitting TRBD1. The germline V gene has CDR1 ENHRY and CDR2 SYGVKD. The V segment lost 4 bases and the J segment 1 base; nucleotides outside the gene matches: 1. The CDR3 runs to 14 residues. CDR3 in amino acids: CAISGTGENTEAFF. As DNA, the CDR3 is TGTGCCATCAGTGGGACAGGGGAGAACACTGAAGCTTTCTTT.

The rearrangement uses TRBV9 and TRBJ2-4; TRBD2 is a possible D gene (6 bases). CDR1 and CDR2 (germline): SGDLS, YYNGEE. This CDR3 is built from 15 residues. Trimming took off 0 bases at V and 6 bases at J, with 13 bases between the two ends. The CDR3 sequence is CASSVGVGGGNIQYF. CDR3 in DNA: TGTGCCAGCAGCGTAGGTGTGGGAGGTGGAAACATTCAGTACTTC.

This clonotype was detected a few times. This chain links TRBV20-1 with TRBJ1-1, with D maybe TRBD1 (6 bases). The CDR3 is 17 amino acids. Trimming shortened V by 5 bases and J by 2 bases, and 24 bases separated the two germline ends. The germline V gene has CDR1 DFQATT and CDR2 SNEGSKA (reference sequence). The CDR3 is CSADPGDLPFENTEAFF. The CDR3 nucleotides are TGCAGTGCTGATCCAGGGGACCTCCCTTTTGAAAACACTGAAGCTTTCTTT.

J is TRBJ1-4 and V is TRBV12-3 or TRBV12-4; 11 nucleotides agree with TRBD1. The CDR3 totals 16 residues. V shed 5 bases and J 6 bases; nucleotides not matched to a gene: 8. The CDR3 DNA reads as TGTGCCAGCAGTCGACCGCGGGACAGGGGGTATGAAAAACTGTTTTTT. Translating gives CASSRPRDRGYEKLFF.

This clonotype came up a few times. CDR3: CASSETVAVQSEQYF. DNA of the CDR3: TGTGCCAGCAGTGAGACGGTGGCTGTCCAGAGCGAGCAGTACTTC. The chain joins TRBV25-1 to TRBJ2-7; no definite D call. Germline V lookup: CDR1 MGHDK, CDR2 SYGVNS. V dropped 3 bases and J dropped 6 bases, with 18 bases sitting between them. The CDR3 runs to 15 residues.